A single T cell receptor (beta chain) is shown here with its context. Its target is unknown. The data stem from a study of CXCR3-negative and CXCR3-positive naive CD8 T cells. cDNA libraries for TRB were generated by 5' RACE incorporating UMI labels. TCRdb re-called the 5' RACE reads, yielding one record per CDR3 amino acid sequence without DNA. The sample holds some 150,000 distinct CDR3 sequences. Germline V gives CDR1 SEHNR, CDR2 FQNEAQ (reference sequence). The CDR3 sequence is 16 residues long. General observations from the study: Comparison of naive cells showed more hydrophobic TRB CDR3s in CXCR3-positive than in CXCR3-negative naive cells.

The sample comprised naive CXCR3+ CD8+ T cells from blood. The subset is: CD45RO-CCR7+CD27+CD95- naive CD8+ T cells expressing CXCR3 (TNR3+). The V and J genes are TRBV7-9 and TRBJ2-3; TCRdb's D call, TRBD2, is unchecked because there is no DNA. The receptor was isolated from a human donor in good health. Some clones in this sample may be carry-over from other donors' samples. This chain's CDR3 is CASSTTSSAALGTQYF.